This TCR beta chain stems from a study of a mutant IDH1 vaccine in newly diagnosed glioma. Study information: Vaccines began 4-6 weeks after radiotherapy alone, or with temozolomide cycles.

A word on this clone: Its antigen is undetermined.

The length of the CDR3 is 16 residues. V was pared by 3 bases and J by 10 bases, with 13 bases of the junction left unmatched. Per the germline V gene, CDR1 is SGHDT and CDR2 is YYEEEE. The time point: week 5, during vaccination. Vaccinated patients received 300 ug of mutant IDH1 20-mer peptide per dose, with topical imiquimod. The assay was immunoSEQ multiplex PCR, and TCRdb's table has in-frame clones only and misses some. The sample has almost 30,000 clones; around 90% are singletons. The input for sequencing was peripheral blood mononuclear cells (PBMCs), taken from a glioma patient whose treatment included an IDH1 peptide vaccine. This sequence was found in a woman between 40 and 50 years old with glioma. Some clones in this sample may be carry-over from other donors' samples. The chain links TRBV5-6 to TRBJ1-6, with 7 positions matching TRBD1. The CDR3 here is CASSWAPGHRGSPLHF. The DNA for the CDR3 is TGTGCCAGCAGCTGGGCCCCGGGGCACAGGGGCTCACCCCTCCACTTT.